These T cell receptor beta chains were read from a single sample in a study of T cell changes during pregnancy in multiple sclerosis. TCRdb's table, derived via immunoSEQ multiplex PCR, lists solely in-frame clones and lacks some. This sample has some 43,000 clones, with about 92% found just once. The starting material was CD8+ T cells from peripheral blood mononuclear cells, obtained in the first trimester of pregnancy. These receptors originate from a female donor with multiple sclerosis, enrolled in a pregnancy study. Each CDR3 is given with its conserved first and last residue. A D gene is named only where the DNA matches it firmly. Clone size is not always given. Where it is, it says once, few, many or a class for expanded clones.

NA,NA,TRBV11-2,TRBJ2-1,CASSLGASGIVYNEQFF,TGTGCCAGCAGCTTAGGAGCTTCAGGGATCGTTTACAATGAGCAGTTCTTC
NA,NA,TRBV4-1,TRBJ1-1,CASSPAGGRVTEAFF,TGCGCCAGCAGCCCTGCTGGGGGCCGGGTCACTGAAGCTTTCTTT
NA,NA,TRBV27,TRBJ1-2,CAVHGVGGYTF,TGTGCCGTCCACGGGGTTGGTGGCTACACCTTC
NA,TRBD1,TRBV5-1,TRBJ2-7,CASSNRTGWYEQYF,TGCGCCAGCAGCAACAGGACAGGGTGGTACGAGCAGTACTTC
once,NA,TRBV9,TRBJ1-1,CASSVGGVRTEAFF,TGTGCCAGCAGCGTAGGGGGGGTACGTACTGAAGCTTTCTTT
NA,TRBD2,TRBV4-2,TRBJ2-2,CASSPLGTSGRASTGELFF,TGTGCCAGCAGCCCTCTCGGGACTAGCGGGAGGGCCTCCACCGGGGAGCTGTTTTTT
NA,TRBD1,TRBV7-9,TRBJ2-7,CASSPPGTGRYEQYF,TGTGCCAGCAGCCCCCCGGGGACAGGGCGCTACGAGCAGTACTTC
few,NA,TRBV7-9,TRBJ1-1,CASSLGAGTEAFF,TGTGCCAGCAGCTTAGGCGCGGGGACTGAAGCTTTCTTT
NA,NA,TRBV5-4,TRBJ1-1,CASSLSGRGTEAFF,TGTGCCAGCAGCTTGTCTGGCAGGGGCACTGAAGCTTTCTTT
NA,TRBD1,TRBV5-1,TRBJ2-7,CASSPTDRGHLHYEQYF,TGCGCCAGCAGCCCAACGGACAGGGGGCATCTCCACTACGAGCAGTACTTC
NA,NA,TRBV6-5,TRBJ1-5,CASSSRDMVQPQHF,TGTGCCAGCAGTAGCCGGGACATGGTCCAGCCCCAGCATTTT
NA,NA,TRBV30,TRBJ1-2,CAWSGPYAGGYTF,TGTGCCTGGAGTGGACCATACGCGGGCGGCTACACCTTC
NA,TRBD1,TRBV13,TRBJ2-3,CASSSDRASADTQYF,TGTGCCAGCAGTTCCGACAGGGCGTCGGCAGATACGCAGTATTTT
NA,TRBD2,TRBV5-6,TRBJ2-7,CASSSDGGTYEQYF,TGTGCCAGCAGCTCCGACGGGGGGACCTACGAGCAGTACTTC